The clone carrying this T cell receptor (beta chain) turned up a few times. The sample originates from a study of blood T cell repertoires in COVID-19. On the study more broadly: Researchers got acute and convalescent COVID-19 samples from the United States, Italy and Spain. T cells, B-cell-depleted T cells, or PBMCs supplied cDNA or gDNA.

Assay used: immunoSEQ multiplex PCR; TCRdb lists only in-frame clones, some missing. The sample shows a few hundred thousand clones, around 86% of them seen only once. Germline values: CDR1 SNHLY, CDR2 FYNNEI. Trimming took off 7 bases at V and 4 bases at J, with 19 bases between the two ends. This CDR3 comprises 15 residues. Specimen: peripheral blood. The receptor was isolated from a young man who had recovered from COVID-19. The V gene is TRBV2, the J gene TRBJ1-2; possible D gene TRBD1, 6 bases. CDR3 protein: CASIPSGGIGYGYTF. The CDR3 DNA follows: TGTGCCAGCATTCCGTCGGGGGGCATTGGCTATGGCTACACCTTC.